One and the same sample provided the 8 T cell receptor beta chains below, sequenced in a study of technical replicates of blood from a few donors. Clones were sequenced by immunoSEQ multiplex PCR, and TCRdb holds only the in-frame ones, with some missing. The sample yields under 100,000 clones, just under 95% seen once. The specimen was T cells isolated from PBMCs. The receptors come from a human donor in good health.

The CDR3 bases are TGTGCCAGCAGTCCGGACAGGGCTACGAACACTGAAGCTTTCTTT. Translation: CASSPDRATNTEAFF. The chain recombines TRBV27 with TRBJ1-1; 8 positions match TRBD1. Trimming removed 5 bases from V and 1 base from J; junction bases left unmatched: 6. The germline V gene encodes CDR1 MNHEY and CDR2 SMNVEV (reference sequence). This CDR3 has 15 residues.

The chain is built from TRBV4-1 and TRBJ2-3; maybe TRBD2 (6 bases). Looked up from germline, CDR1 is MGHRA and CDR2 is YSYEKL. Trimming stripped 4 bases from V and 8 bases from J, with 13 bases between. The CDR3 runs 13 residues. CDR3 region: CASSPAGLGTQYF. CDR3 DNA sequence: TGCGCCAGCAGCCCTGCGGGGTTGGGTACGCAGTATTTT.

The genes are TRBV29-1 and TRBJ1-4; D perhaps matches TRBD1 (6 bases). V gave up 3 bases and J gave up 3 bases, with 11 bases separating them. The CDR3 has 14 amino acids. Germline CDR1 reads SQVTM; CDR2 reads ANQGSEA. CDR3 residues: CSVDGGGPNEKLFF. The DNA for the CDR3 is TGCAGCGTTGACGGGGGGGGCCCTAATGAAAAACTGTTTTTT.

The chain joins TRBV19 to TRBJ2-5; 9 nucleotides agree with TRBD2. Germline V gives CDR1 LNHDA, CDR2 SQIVND (reference sequence). This CDR3 is 14 amino acids long. The V and J ends lost 3 bases and 7 bases, in that order; junction bases with no gene match: 6. The CDR3 protein is CASSIRGGDRTQYF. For the CDR3, the DNA is TGTGCCAGTAGTATCCGCGGGGGGGATAGGACCCAGTACTTC.

The gene calls are TRBV29-1 and TRBJ2-7, with D possibly being TRBD2 (6 bases). The CDR3 is made up of 13 amino acids. Trimming cost V 4 bases and J 3 bases, with 13 bases left between them. Germline loops: CDR1 SQVTM, CDR2 ANQGSEA. CDR3 in amino acids: CSVGVGGDYEQYF. The DNA for the CDR3 is TGCAGCGTTGGGGTAGGAGGGGACTACGAGCAGTACTTC.

The chain recombines TRBV9 with TRBJ1-2; D uncertain. Trimming removed 1 base at V and 4 bases at J, with 14 bases between. This CDR3 comprises 15 residues. Germline-derived CDR1 and CDR2 are SGDLS and YYNGEE. Here the CDR3 DNA reads TGTGCCAGCAGCGTATATGAGAGAGGAGCCTATGGCTACACCTTC. This encodes CASSVYERGAYGYTF.

The J gene is TRBJ1-4, the V gene TRBV27; 11 bases match TRBD1. With V trimmed by 5 bases and J by 14 bases, 10 bases remained unmatched. From germline, CDR1 is MNHEY and CDR2 SMNVEV (reference sequence). This CDR3 region has 14 residues. CDR3: CASSKDRGLYRLFF. CDR3 DNA sequence: TGTGCCAGCAGTAAGGACAGGGGGCTGTACAGGCTGTTTTTT.

V and J are TRBV6-1 and TRBJ2-2; D unclear. This CDR3 is 15 amino acids long. Germline V gives CDR1 MNHNS, CDR2 SASEGT. Trimming stripped 3 bases from V and 1 base from J, with 9 bases between. The CDR3 reads CASSEEIWNTGELFF. CDR3 DNA sequence: TGTGCCAGCAGTGAGGAGATCTGGAACACCGGGGAGCTGTTTTTT.